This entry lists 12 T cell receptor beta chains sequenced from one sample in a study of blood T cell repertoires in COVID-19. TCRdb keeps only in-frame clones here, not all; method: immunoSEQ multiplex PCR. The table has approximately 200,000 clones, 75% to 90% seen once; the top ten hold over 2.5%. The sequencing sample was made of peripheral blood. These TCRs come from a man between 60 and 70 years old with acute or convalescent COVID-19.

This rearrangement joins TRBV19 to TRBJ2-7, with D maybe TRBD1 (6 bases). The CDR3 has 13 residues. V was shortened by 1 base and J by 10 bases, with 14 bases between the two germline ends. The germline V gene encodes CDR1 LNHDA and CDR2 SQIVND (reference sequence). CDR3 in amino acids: CASSIASTGIQYF. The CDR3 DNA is TGTGCCAGTAGTATAGCTTCGACAGGTATCCAGTACTTC.

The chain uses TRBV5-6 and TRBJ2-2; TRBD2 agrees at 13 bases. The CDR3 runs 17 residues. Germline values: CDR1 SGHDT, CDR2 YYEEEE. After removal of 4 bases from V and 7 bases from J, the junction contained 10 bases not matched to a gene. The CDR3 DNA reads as TGTGCCAGCAGCGATCAAGGACTAGCGGGAGATGACGGGGAGCTGTTTTTT. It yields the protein CASSDQGLAGDDGELFF.

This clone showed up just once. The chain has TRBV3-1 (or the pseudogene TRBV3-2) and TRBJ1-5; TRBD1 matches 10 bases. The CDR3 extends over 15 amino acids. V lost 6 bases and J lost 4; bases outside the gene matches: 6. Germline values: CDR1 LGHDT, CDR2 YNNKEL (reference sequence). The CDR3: CASRLTGGCNQPQHF. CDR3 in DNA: TGTGCCAGCAGACTGACAGGGGGCTGTAATCAGCCCCAGCATTTT.

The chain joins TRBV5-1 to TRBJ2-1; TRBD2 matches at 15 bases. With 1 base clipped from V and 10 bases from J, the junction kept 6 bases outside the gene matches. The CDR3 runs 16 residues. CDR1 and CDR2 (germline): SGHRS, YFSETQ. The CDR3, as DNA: TGCGCCAGCAGCTTGTCCGCCGGGACTAGCGGGAGGGAGCAGTTCTTC. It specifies CASSLSAGTSGREQFF.

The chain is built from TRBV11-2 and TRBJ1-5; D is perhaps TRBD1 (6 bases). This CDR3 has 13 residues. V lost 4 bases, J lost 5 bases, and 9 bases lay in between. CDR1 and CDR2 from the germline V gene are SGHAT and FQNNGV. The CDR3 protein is CASSSRTDQPQHF. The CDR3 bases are TGTGCCAGCAGCTCCCGGACAGATCAGCCCCAGCATTTT. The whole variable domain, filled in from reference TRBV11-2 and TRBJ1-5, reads EAGVAQSPRYKIIEKRQSVAFWCNPISGHATLYWYQQILGQGPKLLIQFQNNGVVDDSQLPKDRFSAERLKGVDSTLKIQPAKLEDSAVYLCASSSRTDQPQHFGDGTRLSIL.

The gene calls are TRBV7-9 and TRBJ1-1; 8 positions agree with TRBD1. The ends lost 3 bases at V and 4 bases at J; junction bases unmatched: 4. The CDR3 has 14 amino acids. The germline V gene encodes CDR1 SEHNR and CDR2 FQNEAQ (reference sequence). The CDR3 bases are TGTGCCAGCAGCTTGACAGGGGTGGGCACTGAAGCTTTCTTT. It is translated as CASSLTGVGTEAFF.

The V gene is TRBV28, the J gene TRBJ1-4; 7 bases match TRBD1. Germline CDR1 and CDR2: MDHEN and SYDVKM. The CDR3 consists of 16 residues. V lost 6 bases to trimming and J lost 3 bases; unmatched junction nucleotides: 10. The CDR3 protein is CASSRGTEWANEKLFF. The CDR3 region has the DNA TGTGCCAGCAGCCGTGGGACAGAATGGGCTAATGAAAAACTGTTTTTT.

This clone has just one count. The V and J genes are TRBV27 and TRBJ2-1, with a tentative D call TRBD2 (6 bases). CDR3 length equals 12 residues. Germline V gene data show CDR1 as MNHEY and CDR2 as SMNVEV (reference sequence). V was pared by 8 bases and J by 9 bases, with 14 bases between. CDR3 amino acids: CASATGGTEQFF. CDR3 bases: TGTGCCAGCGCAACCGGAGGGACTGAGCAGTTCTTC.

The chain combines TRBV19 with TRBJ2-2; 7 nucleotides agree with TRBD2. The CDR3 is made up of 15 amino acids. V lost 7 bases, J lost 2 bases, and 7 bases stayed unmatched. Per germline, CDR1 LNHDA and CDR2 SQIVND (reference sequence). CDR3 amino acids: CASKGWEGNTGELFF. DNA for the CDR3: TGTGCCAGTAAGGGCTGGGAGGGAAACACCGGGGAGCTGTTTTTT. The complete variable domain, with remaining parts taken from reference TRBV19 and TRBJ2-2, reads DGGITQSPKYLFRKEGQNVTLSCEQNLNHDAMYWYRQDPGQGLRLIYYSQIVNDFQKGDIAEGYSVSREKKESFPLTVTSAQKNPTAFYLCASKGWEGNTGELFFGEGSRLTVL.

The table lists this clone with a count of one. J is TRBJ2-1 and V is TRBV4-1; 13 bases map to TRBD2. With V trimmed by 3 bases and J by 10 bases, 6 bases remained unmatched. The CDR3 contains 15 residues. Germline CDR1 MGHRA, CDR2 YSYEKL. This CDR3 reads CASSHGLAGVKEQFF. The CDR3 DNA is TGCGCCAGCAGCCACGGACTAGCGGGAGTCAAGGAGCAGTTCTTC.

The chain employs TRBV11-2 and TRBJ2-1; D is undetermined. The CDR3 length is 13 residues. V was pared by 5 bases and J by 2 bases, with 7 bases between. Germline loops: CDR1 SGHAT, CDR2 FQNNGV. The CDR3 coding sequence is TGTGCCAGCAGCCGAGGCACCTACAATGAGCAGTTCTTC. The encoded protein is CASSRGTYNEQFF.

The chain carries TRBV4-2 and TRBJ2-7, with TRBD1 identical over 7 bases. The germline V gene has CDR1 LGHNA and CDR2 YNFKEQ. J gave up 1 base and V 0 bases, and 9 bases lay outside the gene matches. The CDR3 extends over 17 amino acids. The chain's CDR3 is CASSQDPMGTDSYEQYF. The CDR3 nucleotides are TGTGCCAGCAGCCAAGACCCGATGGGGACAGATTCCTACGAGCAGTACTTC.